One T cell receptor (beta chain) is described in this entry. The clone's antigen remains unknown. One end of the junction is discordant with germline, which a read error may explain. The germline V gene specifies MDHEN as CDR1 and SYDVKM as CDR2. The CDR3 measures 16 amino acids from cysteine to phenylalanine. Of all the DNA, just the CDR3 is kept, 48 bases in frame from base 1. These data belong to a study of metastatic and nonmetastatic thyroid tumors (dated by TCRdb to about 2020). With respect to the entire study: The researchers compared repertoires between peripheral blood samples and tumor or nodule tissue samples from patients with malignant or benign thyroid disease.

Before undergoing thyroid surgery, none of the patients had been given any kind of treatment. Using T-cell receptor beta sequencing, the researchers looked back retrospectively at clinical samples from patients, gathered between about 2012 and 2018. The method was PCR. The sequencer was an Illumina HiSeq 4000. High-throughput sequencing was used to profile the CDR3 region of the TCR beta-chain in every patient. As for the authors' bioinformatics: Drawing on CDR3 differences between clinicopathological groups, the researchers built a classifier meant to tell apart patients with distant-metastatic papillary thyroid cancer. To measure repertoire diversity the researchers used the Shannon index, while the Morisita-Horn index served to gauge how similar the tumor and blood repertoires were. TCRdb handled the public reads itself, with Q25 trimming in fastp and clone calling in MiXCR, and kept productive beta chains. These V and J calls rely on TCRdb rather than the paper's analysis. This sample comprises about 34,000 clones, more than 15% of them detected only once. Clones ranked in the top ten supply over 6% of the sample.

On the study overall, not on this receptor specifically: In both blood and tumor samples, malignant tumors were reported to have significantly higher TCR beta diversity than benign nodules.

The chain uses TRBV28 and TRBJ2-2; TRBD2 lines up with 7 middle nucleotides. The sequencing sample was made of blood. The receptor was derived from a female donor with papillary thyroid cancer or a benign thyroid nodule (not recorded which). Some clones in this sample may be carry-over from other donors' samples. For the CDR3, the sequence is CASILLSGRNTGEPFF. The base sequence is TGTGCCAGCATTCTACTTAGCGGGCGTAACACCGGGGAGCCGTTTTTT.